This entry is about one TCR beta chain. The antigen remains unidentified. The data were obtained in a study of cytomegalovirus exposure and HLA in healthy donors. Study observations and caveats: Overall, around 160 TCR beta chains were annotated as cytomegalovirus-associated.

Germline V gives CDR1 SGHRS, CDR2 YFSETQ. V lost 4 bases and J lost 1; bases outside the gene matches: 11. This CDR3 is built from 17 residues. The PCR made use of 60 Vbeta and 13 Jbeta primers. Method: immunoSEQ multiplex PCR; TCRdb's copy keeps in-frame clones and lacks some. The sample includes under 200,000 clones, 60% to 80% seen only once; the top ten take over 11%. At collection, donors were nominally healthy, but unrecorded immune exposures were probable. The TCR sequence derives from a man aged 50-60 years in good health and CMV-seropositive. Sequencing used PBMCs. The chain joins TRBV5-1 to TRBJ2-5, with 9 bases aligning to TRBD2. CDR3 bases: TGCGCCAGCAGCCCCTCCAGTGCGGGGGGGCCCCAAGAGACCCAGTACTTC. Translating it yields CASSPSSAGGPQETQYF.